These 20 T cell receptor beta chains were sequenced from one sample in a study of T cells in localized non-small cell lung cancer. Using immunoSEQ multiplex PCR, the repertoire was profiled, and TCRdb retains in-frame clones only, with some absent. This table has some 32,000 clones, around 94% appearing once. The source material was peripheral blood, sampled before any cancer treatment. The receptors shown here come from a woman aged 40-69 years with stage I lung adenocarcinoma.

The CDR3, as DNA: TGTGCCAGACTTCGGGACAGTCGTGCTCGCGAGCAGTACTTC. This gives the protein CARLRDSRAREQYF. The chain is built from TRBV27 and TRBJ2-7; 7 nucleotides match TRBD1. From germline, CDR1 is MNHEY and CDR2 SMNVEV (reference sequence). Germline trimming cut 9 bases from V and 6 bases from J; bases unmatched to any gene: 14. The CDR3 sequence is 14 residues long.

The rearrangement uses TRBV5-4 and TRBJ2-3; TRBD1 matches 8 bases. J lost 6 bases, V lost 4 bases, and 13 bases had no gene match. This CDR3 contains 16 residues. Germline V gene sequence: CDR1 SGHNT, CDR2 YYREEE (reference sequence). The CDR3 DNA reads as TGTGCCAGCAGCGGTTTGACAGGGGCCTCCCCGGATACGCAGTATTTT. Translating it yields CASSGLTGASPDTQYF.

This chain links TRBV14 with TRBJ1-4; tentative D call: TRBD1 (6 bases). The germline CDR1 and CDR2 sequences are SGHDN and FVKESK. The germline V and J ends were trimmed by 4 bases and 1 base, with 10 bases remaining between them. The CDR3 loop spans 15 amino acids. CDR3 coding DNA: TGTGCCAGCAGCCCCCAGGGGAAAACTAATGAAAAACTGTTTTTT. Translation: CASSPQGKTNEKLFF.

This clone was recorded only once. The CDR3, as DNA: TGTGCCAGCAGCTACGCCTCGGGGGGGAATCAGCCCCAGCATTTT. Protein sequence: CASSYASGGNQPQHF. V usage is TRBV28 and J usage is TRBJ1-5; possible D gene TRBD1, 5 bases. The CDR3 is 15 residues long. V was pared by 6 bases and J by 4 bases, with 16 bases between. From germline, CDR1 is MDHEN and CDR2 SYDVKM.

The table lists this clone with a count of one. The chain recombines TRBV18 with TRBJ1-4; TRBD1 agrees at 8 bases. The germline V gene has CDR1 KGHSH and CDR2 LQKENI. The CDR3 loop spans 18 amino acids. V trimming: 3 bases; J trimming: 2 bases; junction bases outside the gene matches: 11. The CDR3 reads CASSPLGPGGSTNEKLFF. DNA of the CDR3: TGTGCCAGCTCACCCCTCGGGCCAGGGGGCTCTACTAATGAAAAACTGTTTTTT.

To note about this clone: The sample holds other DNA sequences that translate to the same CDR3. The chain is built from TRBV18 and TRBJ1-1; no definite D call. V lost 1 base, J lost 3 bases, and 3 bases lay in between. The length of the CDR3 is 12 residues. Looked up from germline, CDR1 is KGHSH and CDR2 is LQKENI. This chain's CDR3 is CASSPRDTEAFF. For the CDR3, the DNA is TGTGCCAGCTCACCACGGGACACTGAAGCTTTCTTT.

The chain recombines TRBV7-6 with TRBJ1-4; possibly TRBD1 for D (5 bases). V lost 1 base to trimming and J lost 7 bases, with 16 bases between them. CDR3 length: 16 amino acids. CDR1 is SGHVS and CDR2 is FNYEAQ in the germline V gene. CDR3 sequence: CASSLVPGTSVEKLFF. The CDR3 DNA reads TGTGCCAGCAGCTTAGTGCCCGGGACTTCAGTTGAAAAACTGTTTTTT.

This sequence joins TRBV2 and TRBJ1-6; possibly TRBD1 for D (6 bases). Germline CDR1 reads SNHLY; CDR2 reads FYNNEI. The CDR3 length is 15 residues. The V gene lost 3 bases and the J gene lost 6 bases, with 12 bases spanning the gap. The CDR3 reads CASSEEGGSNSPLHF. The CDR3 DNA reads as TGTGCCAGCAGTGAGGAGGGGGGATCTAATTCACCCCTCCACTTT.

CDR3 DNA: TGTGCCAGCCGGGAGGGACAGGGGATCTCTGGAAACACCATATATTTT. Its translation is CASREGQGISGNTIYF. The V and J genes are TRBV6-6 and TRBJ1-3, with TRBD1 matching 10 bases. The CDR3 loop spans 16 amino acids. V lost 8 bases and J lost 0; bases outside the gene matches: 7. The germline V gene has CDR1 MNHNY and CDR2 SVGAGI (reference sequence).

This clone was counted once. The CDR3 is CASSPPRGNYGYTF. Here the CDR3 DNA reads TGTGCCAGCAGTCCCCCGCGAGGAAACTATGGCTACACCTTC. The rearrangement links TRBV6-6 to TRBJ1-2; D unresolved. The CDR3 extends over 14 amino acids. The V gene's germline CDR1 is MNHNY and CDR2 SVGAGI (reference sequence). Deletions cut 5 bases from V and 2 bases from J, with 12 bases between.

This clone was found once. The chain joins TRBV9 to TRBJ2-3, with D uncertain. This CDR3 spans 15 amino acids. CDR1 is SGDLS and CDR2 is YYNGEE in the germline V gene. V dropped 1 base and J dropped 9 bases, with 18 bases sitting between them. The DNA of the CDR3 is TGTGCCAGCAGCGTACGGAGTTTGGGGTCGGACACGCAGTATTTT. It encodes CASSVRSLGSDTQYF.

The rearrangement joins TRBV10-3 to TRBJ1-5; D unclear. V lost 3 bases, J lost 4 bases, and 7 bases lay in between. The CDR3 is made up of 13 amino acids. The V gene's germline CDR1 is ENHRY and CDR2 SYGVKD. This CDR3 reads CAISELSNQPQHF. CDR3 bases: TGTGCCATCAGTGAACTGTCAAATCAGCCCCAGCATTTT.

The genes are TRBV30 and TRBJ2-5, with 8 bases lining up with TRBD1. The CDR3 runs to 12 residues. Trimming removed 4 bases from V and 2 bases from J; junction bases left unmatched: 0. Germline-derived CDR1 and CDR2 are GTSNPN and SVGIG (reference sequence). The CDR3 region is CAWNRGQETQYF. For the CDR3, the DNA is TGTGCCTGGAACAGGGGGCAAGAGACCCAGTACTTC.

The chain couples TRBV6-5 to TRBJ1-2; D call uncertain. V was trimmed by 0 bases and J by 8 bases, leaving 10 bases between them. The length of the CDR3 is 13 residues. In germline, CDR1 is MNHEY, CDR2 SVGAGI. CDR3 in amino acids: CASSYSSTTGYTF. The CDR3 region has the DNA TGTGCCAGCAGTTACTCGAGCACTACCGGCTACACCTTC.

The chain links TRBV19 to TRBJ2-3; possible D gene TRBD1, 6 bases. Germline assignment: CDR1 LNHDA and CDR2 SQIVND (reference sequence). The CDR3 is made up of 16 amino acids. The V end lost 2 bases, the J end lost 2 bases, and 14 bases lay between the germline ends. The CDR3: CASSISIGTTTDTQYF. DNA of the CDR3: TGTGCCAGTAGTATATCCATCGGGACAACCACAGATACGCAGTATTTT.

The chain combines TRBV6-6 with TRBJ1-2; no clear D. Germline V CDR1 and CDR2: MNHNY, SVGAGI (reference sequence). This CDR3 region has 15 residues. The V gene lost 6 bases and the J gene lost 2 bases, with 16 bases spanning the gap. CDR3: CASRLGRGQNYGYTF. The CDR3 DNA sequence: TGTGCCAGCAGACTAGGGCGGGGTCAGAACTATGGCTACACCTTC.

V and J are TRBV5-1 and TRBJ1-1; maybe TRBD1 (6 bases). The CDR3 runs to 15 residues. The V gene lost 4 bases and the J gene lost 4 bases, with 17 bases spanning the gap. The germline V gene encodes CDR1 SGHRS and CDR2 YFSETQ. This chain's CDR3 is CASSLPEQGGTEAFF. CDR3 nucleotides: TGCGCCAGCAGCCTTCCAGAACAGGGAGGCACTGAAGCTTTCTTT.

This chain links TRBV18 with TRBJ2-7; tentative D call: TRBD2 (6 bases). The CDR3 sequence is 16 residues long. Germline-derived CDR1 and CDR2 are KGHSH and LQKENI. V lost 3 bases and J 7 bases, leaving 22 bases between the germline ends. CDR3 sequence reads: CASSPRLGLSSEEQYF. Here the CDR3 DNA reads TGTGCCAGCTCACCGAGACTTGGACTATCTAGCGAGGAGCAGTACTTC.

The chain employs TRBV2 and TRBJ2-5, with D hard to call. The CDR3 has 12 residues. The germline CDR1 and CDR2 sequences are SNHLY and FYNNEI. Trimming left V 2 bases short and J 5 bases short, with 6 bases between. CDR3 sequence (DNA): TGTGCCAGCAGTGAACAGAGGGAGACCCAGTACTTC. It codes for CASSEQRETQYF.

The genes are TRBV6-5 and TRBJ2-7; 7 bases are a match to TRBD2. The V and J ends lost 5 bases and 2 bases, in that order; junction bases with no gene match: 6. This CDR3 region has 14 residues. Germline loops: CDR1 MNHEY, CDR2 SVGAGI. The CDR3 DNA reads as TGTGCCAGCAGTGAGCCGGGACTAACCTACGAGCAGTACTTC. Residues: CASSEPGLTYEQYF.